Presented here are 3 T cell receptor beta chains from one specimen sequenced in a study of T cells after yellow fever vaccination. MiXCR, run by TCRdb on the 5' RACE reads, gives a single entry per CDR3 protein. Of approximately 550,000 distinct CDR3 sequences in the sample, 15% to 20% are singletons; the top ten hold around 15%. Here the sequenced sample was PBMCs, taken 15 days after the yellow fever booster vaccination. The receptors come from a man in his thirties or forties who received the YFV17D yellow fever vaccine.

There are a few counts of this clonotype. This rearrangement joins TRBV5-1 to TRBJ2-7, with TRBD1 as a possible D gene (6 bases). From germline, CDR1 is SGHRS and CDR2 YFSETQ. Trimming left V 0 bases short and J 7 bases short, with 14 bases between. The length of the CDR3 is 14 residues. In DNA, the CDR3 is TGCGCCAGCAGCTTGGAACAGGGTTTATGGGAGCAGTACTTC. Residues: CASSLEQGLWEQYF.

A few counts support this clonotype. This rearrangement joins TRBV7-9 to TRBJ2-3; the D gene is possibly TRBD2 (5 bases). CDR3 size: 15 residues. Deletions cut 4 bases from V and 2 bases from J, with 13 bases between. Germline CDR1 is SEHNR and CDR2 is FQNEAQ (reference sequence). CDR3 nucleotide sequence: TGTGCCAGCAGCTCGGGATTCCCCATCACAGATACGCAGTATTTT. This sequence encodes CASSSGFPITDTQYF.

This clonotype was observed a handful of times. The chain uses TRBV6-1 and TRBJ1-4; 7 nucleotides agree with TRBD1. CDR1 MNHNS and CDR2 SASEGT come from the germline V gene. V lost 6 bases to trimming and J lost 0 bases; unmatched junction nucleotides: 4. The CDR3 totals 15 residues. The CDR3 here is CASRAGTATNEKLFF. CDR3 sequence (DNA): TGTGCCAGCAGGGCCGGGACAGCAACTAATGAAAAACTGTTTTTT.